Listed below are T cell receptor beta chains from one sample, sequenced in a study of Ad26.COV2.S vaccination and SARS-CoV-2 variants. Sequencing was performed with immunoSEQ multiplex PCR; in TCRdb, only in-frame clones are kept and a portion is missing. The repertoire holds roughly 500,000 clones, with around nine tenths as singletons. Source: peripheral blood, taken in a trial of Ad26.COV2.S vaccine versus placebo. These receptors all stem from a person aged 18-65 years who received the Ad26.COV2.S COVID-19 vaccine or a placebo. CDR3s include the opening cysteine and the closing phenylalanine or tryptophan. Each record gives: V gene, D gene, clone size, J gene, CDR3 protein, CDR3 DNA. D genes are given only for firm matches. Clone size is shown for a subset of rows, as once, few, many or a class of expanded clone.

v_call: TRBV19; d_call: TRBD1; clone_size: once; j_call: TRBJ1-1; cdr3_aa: CASSTPTGIQAFF; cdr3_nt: TGTGCCAGTAGTACCCCGACAGGGATCCAAGCTTTCTTT
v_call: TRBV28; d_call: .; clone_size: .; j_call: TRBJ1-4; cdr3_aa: CASSYPGVDGEKLFF; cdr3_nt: TGTGCCAGCAGTTACCCCGGGGTAGATGGTGAAAAACTGTTTTTT
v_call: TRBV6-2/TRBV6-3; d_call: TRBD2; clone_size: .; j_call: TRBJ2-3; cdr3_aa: CASSSLQRERADTQYF; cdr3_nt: TGTGCCAGCAGTTCCCTCCAGCGGGAGAGAGCAGATACGCAGTATTTT
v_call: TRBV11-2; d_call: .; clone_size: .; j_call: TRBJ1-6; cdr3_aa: CASSSGGRNSPLHF; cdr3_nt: TGTGCCAGCAGCTCCGGGGGACGGAATTCACCCCTCCACTTT
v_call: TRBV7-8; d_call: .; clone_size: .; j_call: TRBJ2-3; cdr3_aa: CASSLAGDTDTQYF; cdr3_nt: TGTGCCAGCAGCTTAGCGGGAGACACAGATACGCAGTATTTT
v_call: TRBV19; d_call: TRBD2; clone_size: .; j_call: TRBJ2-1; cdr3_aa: CASSPNNLAGKDEQFF; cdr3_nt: TGTGCCAGTTCTCCGAATAACCTAGCGGGAAAGGATGAGCAGTTCTTC
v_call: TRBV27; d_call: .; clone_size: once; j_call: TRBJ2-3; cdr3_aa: CASSLEAAAGDTQYF; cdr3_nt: TGTGCCAGCAGTTTAGAGGCGGCTGCGGGAGATACGCAGTATTTT
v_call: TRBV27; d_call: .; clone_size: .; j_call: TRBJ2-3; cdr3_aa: CASSLIGGTSTDTQYF; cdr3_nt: TGTGCCAGCAGTTTAATTGGCGGGACTAGCACAGATACGCAGTATTTT
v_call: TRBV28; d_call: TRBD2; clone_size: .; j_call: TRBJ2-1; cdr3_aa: CASSRRAGGSPNEQFF; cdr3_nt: TGTGCCAGCAGTCGAAGAGCGGGAGGTAGTCCTAATGAGCAGTTCTTC
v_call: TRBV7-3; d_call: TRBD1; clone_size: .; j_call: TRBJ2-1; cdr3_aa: CASSYDRGSNEQFF; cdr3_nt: TGTGCCAGCAGCTACGACAGGGGTAGCAATGAGCAGTTCTTC
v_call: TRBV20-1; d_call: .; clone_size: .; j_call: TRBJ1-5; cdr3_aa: CSASLGTEDQPQHF; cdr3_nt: TGCAGTGCTAGTCTGGGTACAGAAGATCAGCCCCAGCATTTT
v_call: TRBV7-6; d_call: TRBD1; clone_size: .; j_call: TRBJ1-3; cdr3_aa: CASSLDPPGQGGNTIYF; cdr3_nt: TGTGCCAGCAGCTTAGACCCCCCCGGACAGGGAGGGAACACCATATATTTT
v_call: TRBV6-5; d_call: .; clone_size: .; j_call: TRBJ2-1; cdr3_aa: CASSWNRAYEQFF; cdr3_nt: TGTGCCAGCAGTTGGAACAGGGCGTATGAGCAGTTCTTC
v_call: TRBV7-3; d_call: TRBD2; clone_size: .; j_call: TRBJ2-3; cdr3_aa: CASSSGLAGVLDTQYF; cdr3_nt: TGTGCCAGCAGCTCGGGACTAGCGGGAGTTCTAGATACGCAGTATTTT
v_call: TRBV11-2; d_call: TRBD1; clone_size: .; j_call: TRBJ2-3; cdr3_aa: CASGYDRGLSTDTQYF; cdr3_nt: TGTGCCAGTGGATACGACAGGGGGCTATCTACAGATACGCAGTATTTT
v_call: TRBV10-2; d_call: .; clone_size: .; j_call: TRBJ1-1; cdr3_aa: CASSETEGRTEAFF; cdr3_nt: TGCGCCAGCAGTGAGACGGAGGGCCGGACTGAAGCTTTCTTT
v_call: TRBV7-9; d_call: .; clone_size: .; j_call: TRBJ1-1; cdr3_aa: CASSLAMNTEAFF; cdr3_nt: TGTGCCAGCAGCTTAGCCATGAACACTGAAGCTTTCTTT
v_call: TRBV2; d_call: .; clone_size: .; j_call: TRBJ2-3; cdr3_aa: CASSERVREVDTQYF; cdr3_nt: TGTGCCAGCAGTGAACGGGTTCGTGAAGTTGATACGCAGTATTTT
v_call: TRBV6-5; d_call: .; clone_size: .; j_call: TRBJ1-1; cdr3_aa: CASIPVGDVAFF; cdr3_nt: TGTGCCAGCATCCCCGTGGGGGACGTAGCTTTCTTT
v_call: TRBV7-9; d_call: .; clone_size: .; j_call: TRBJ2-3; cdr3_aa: CASSPPGEGTQYF; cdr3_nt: TGTGCCAGCAGTCCCCCGGGGGAAGGTACGCAGTATTTT
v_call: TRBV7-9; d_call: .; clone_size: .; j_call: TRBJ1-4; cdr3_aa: CASSSGRQASNEKLFF; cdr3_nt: TGTGCCAGCAGCTCCGGCCGACAGGCATCTAATGAAAAACTGTTTTTT
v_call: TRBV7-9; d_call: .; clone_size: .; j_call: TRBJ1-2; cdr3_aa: CASSQVKSSYTF; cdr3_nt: TGTGCCAGCAGCCAAGTTAAGAGTAGCTACACCTTC
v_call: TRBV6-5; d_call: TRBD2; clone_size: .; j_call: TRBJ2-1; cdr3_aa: CASSLAGGGIEQFF; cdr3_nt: TGTGCCAGCAGCCTAGCGGGAGGGGGGATTGAGCAGTTCTTC
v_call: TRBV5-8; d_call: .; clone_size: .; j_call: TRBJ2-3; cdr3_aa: CASSLAGAGDTQYF; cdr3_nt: TGTGCCAGCAGCTTGGCCGGGGCGGGAGATACGCAGTATTTT
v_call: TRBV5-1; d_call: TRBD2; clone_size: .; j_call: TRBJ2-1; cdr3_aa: CASSLAPAGGPGEQFF; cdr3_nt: TGCGCCAGCAGCTTGGCCCCAGCGGGAGGGCCCGGTGAGCAGTTCTTC